The 30 T cell receptor beta chains below come from one sample, sequenced in a study of shared clonotypes between healthy human individuals. Assay: immunoSEQ multiplex PCR; the TCRdb copy retains only in-frame clones and omits some. The sample gives about 2.3 million clones, 80% to 95% of which show up once; 0.37% is in the top ten. The sample taken for sequencing was naive CD4+ T cells from PBMCs. This sample's subset: CD45RA+ positively selected. These receptors originate from a young man in good health. Some clones in this sample may be carry-over from other donors' samples.

This clone has just one count. CDR3 protein: CASQTGSSYNEQFF. The CDR3 DNA reads as TGTGCCAGCCAGACTGGGAGCTCCTACAATGAGCAGTTCTTC. The gene calls are TRBV28 and TRBJ2-1; D perhaps matches TRBD2 (5 bases). CDR3 length: 14 amino acids. V lost 8 bases, J lost 0 bases, and 11 bases lay in between. Germline V lookup: CDR1 MDHEN, CDR2 SYDVKM.

The chain employs TRBV19 and TRBJ2-3; tentatively, D is TRBD1 (6 bases). The V and J ends lost 3 bases and 6 bases respectively, with 25 bases between them. The CDR3 covers 18 residues. Per the germline V gene, CDR1 is LNHDA and CDR2 is SQIVND (reference sequence). The CDR3 sequence: CASSMRGRGTARMDTQYF. As DNA, the CDR3 is TGTGCCAGTAGTATGAGGGGCAGGGGAACAGCCCGGATGGATACGCAGTATTTT.

The rearrangement joins TRBV27 to TRBJ2-7, with 12 positions matching TRBD1. The CDR3 consists of 17 residues. From germline, CDR1 is MNHEY and CDR2 SMNVEV (reference sequence). V lost 0 bases to trimming and J lost 5 bases; unmatched junction nucleotides: 8. In DNA form, the CDR3 reads TGTGCCAGCAGTTTATCGGTTCTCGGGACAGGGGGCGACGAGCAGTACTTC. It is translated as CASSLSVLGTGGDEQYF.

The rearrangement joins TRBV6-5 to TRBJ2-1, with 14 positions matching TRBD2. The CDR3 has 16 amino acids. From germline, CDR1 is MNHEY and CDR2 SVGAGI. V trimming: 2 bases; J trimming: 5 bases; junction bases outside the gene matches: 2. The CDR3 nucleotides read TGTGCCAGCAGTTACAGGACTAGCGGGAGGAACAATGAGCAGTTCTTC. Its protein is CASSYRTSGRNNEQFF.

The chain has TRBV18 and TRBJ2-3, with a tentative D call TRBD1 (5 bases). Trimming removed 1 base at V and 2 bases at J, with 13 bases between. The CDR3 is 16 residues long. The germline V gene has CDR1 KGHSH and CDR2 LQKENI. The CDR3: CASSPRMGPHTDTQYF. The CDR3 coding sequence is TGTGCCAGCTCACCACGTATGGGGCCTCACACAGATACGCAGTATTTT.

This chain connects TRBV29-1 to TRBJ2-1; 12 bases are shared with TRBD2. The CDR3 is made up of 17 amino acids. Germline V CDR1 and CDR2: SQVTM, ANQGSEA. Germline trimming cut 4 bases from V and 0 bases from J; bases unmatched to any gene: 7. The CDR3 here is CSVGRLAGGASYNEQFF. As DNA, the CDR3 is TGCAGCGTTGGGAGGCTAGCGGGAGGGGCCTCCTACAATGAGCAGTTCTTC.

This sequence joins TRBV18 and TRBJ1-5; TRBD1 agrees at 9 bases. Germline V lookup: CDR1 KGHSH, CDR2 LQKENI. This CDR3 contains 16 residues. Losses at the gene ends were 3 bases for V and 9 bases for J; bases not matched to a gene: 12. CDR3 region: CASSPTGDRAIRPQHF. DNA for the CDR3: TGTGCCAGCTCACCTACCGGGGACAGGGCCATTAGGCCCCAGCATTTT.

This clone occurred once. The chain combines TRBV30 with TRBJ1-3; D gene unclear. V was clipped by 2 bases and J by 2 bases, with 10 bases between them. Germline-derived CDR1 and CDR2 are GTSNPN and SVGIG (reference sequence). The CDR3 spans 14 residues. CDR3 in amino acids: CAWSNWAAGNTIYF. The DNA for the CDR3 is TGTGCCTGGAGTAACTGGGCGGCTGGAAACACCATATATTTT.

The gene calls are TRBV7-2 and TRBJ2-1, with D possibly TRBD2 on 6 matching bases. The ends were cut back, 3 bases at V and 7 bases at J, with 16 bases in the middle. This CDR3 spans 15 amino acids. From germline, CDR1 is SGHTA and CDR2 FQGNSA. The CDR3 coding sequence is TGTGCCAGCAGCTTGGGTCGGGAGCTAGGTAATGAGCAGTTCTTC. Its translation is CASSLGRELGNEQFF.

The table lists this clone with a count of one. The rearrangement joins TRBV27 to TRBJ2-1, with D hard to call. Trimming took 2 bases from V and 8 from J, leaving 10 bases between them. Germline V CDR1 and CDR2: MNHEY, SMNVEV (reference sequence). This CDR3 has 13 residues. This CDR3 is CASSLLVYDEQFF. In nucleotides, the CDR3 is TGTGCCAGCAGTTTACTGGTGTACGATGAGCAGTTCTTC.

CDR3 nucleotide sequence: TGTGCCAGCAGTGAATACGAGGGGACAGGGGGAACGAACACTGAAGCTTTCTTT. The encoded protein is CASSEYEGTGGTNTEAFF. The chain is built from TRBV25-1 and TRBJ1-1; TRBD1 matches at 11 bases. The germline V gene has CDR1 MGHDK and CDR2 SYGVNS. The CDR3 extends over 18 amino acids. After removal of 0 bases from V and 1 base from J, the junction contained 7 bases not matched to a gene.

CDR3 sequence reads: CASGTGTSGVGSTQYF. The CDR3 DNA reads TGTGCTAGTGGTACCGGGACTAGCGGAGTAGGGAGTACGCAGTATTTT. The chain combines TRBV12-5 with TRBJ2-3, with 11 positions matching TRBD2. There are 16 residues in the CDR3. Per germline, CDR1 LGHNT and CDR2 FRNRAP. Unmatched junction bases numbered 12, after V lost 5 bases and J lost 8 bases.

The rearrangement links TRBV5-1 to TRBJ2-7; TRBD2 agrees at 9 bases. CDR1 SGHRS and CDR2 YFSETQ come from the germline V gene. V was pared by 0 bases and J by 0 bases, with 10 bases of the junction left unmatched. This CDR3 comprises 18 residues. CDR3 sequence (DNA): TGCGCCAGCAGCTTGGTGGCTAGCGGGAAGAGCTTCTCCTACGAGCAGTACTTC. Its translation: CASSLVASGKSFSYEQYF.

With respect to this clone: This specimen includes other DNA sequences encoding the same CDR3. The genes are TRBV5-1 and TRBJ1-3; D not resolved. The CDR3 consists of 15 residues. Looked up from germline, CDR1 is SGHRS and CDR2 is YFSETQ. V was shortened by 2 bases and J by 1 base, with 10 bases between the two germline ends. The CDR3, as DNA: TGCGCCAGCAGCTTTGGCAGTACTTCTGGAAACACCATATATTTT. Protein sequence: CASSFGSTSGNTIYF.

The chain employs TRBV5-4 and TRBJ2-1; D may be TRBD2 (5 bases). Trimming removed 4 bases from V and 0 bases from J, with 11 bases in between. Germline CDR1 and CDR2: SGHNT and YYREEE (reference sequence). The CDR3 has 15 amino acids. CDR3 nucleotides: TGTGCCAGCAGCCGCGAGGGTGACTCCTACAATGAGCAGTTCTTC. It is translated as CASSREGDSYNEQFF.

The chain carries TRBV15 and TRBJ2-1, with TRBD2 identical over 9 bases. Germline V gene data show CDR1 as LNHNV and CDR2 as YYDKDF (reference sequence). J was trimmed by 14 bases and V by 4 bases; bases with no gene match: 6. The CDR3 is made up of 12 amino acids. The CDR3 region is CATSIGREGKFF. The DNA for the CDR3 is TGTGCCACCAGCATCGGGCGGGAGGGCAAGTTCTTC.

The V and J genes are TRBV6-5 and TRBJ1-4; D may be TRBD1 (5 bases). This CDR3 contains 14 residues. V was trimmed by 2 bases and J by 9 bases, leaving 13 bases between them. The germline gives CDR1 MNHEY, CDR2 SVGAGI. CDR3 sequence (DNA): TGTGCCAGCAGTTACCGGGACCGGACTAAAAAACTGTTTTTT. Translation gives CASSYRDRTKKLFF.

The chain links TRBV18 to TRBJ1-1; D not resolved. The V end was cut by 5 bases, the J end by 1 base, with 2 bases between. This CDR3 contains 11 residues. CDR1 is KGHSH and CDR2 is LQKENI in the germline V gene. CDR3 loop: CASSGNTEAFF. CDR3 DNA sequence: TGTGCCAGCTCAGGGAACACTGAAGCTTTCTTT.

The rearrangement links TRBV5-6 to TRBJ2-4; no reliable D call. V was trimmed by 1 base and J by 6 bases, leaving 5 bases between them. Looked up from germline, CDR1 is SGHDT and CDR2 is YYEEEE. CDR3 size: 12 residues. The CDR3 here is CASSLWGNIQYF. The CDR3 DNA is TGTGCCAGCAGCTTGTGGGGAAACATTCAGTACTTC. Full variable domain (outside the CDR3, taken from reference TRBV5-6 and TRBJ2-4): DAGVTQSPTHLIKTRGQQVTLRCSPKSGHDTVSWYQQALGQGPQFIFQYYEEEERQRGNFPDRFSGHQFPNYSSELNVNALLLGDSALYLCASSLWGNIQYFGAGTRLSVL.

The V and J genes are TRBV28 and TRBJ2-1; D is unclear. V was cut by 2 bases and J by 5 bases, with 7 bases left in between. From germline, CDR1 is MDHEN and CDR2 SYDVKM. This CDR3 is 13 amino acids long. The CDR3 DNA is TGTGCCAGCAGTTTAGGCCAGGACAATGAGCAGTTCTTC. This codes for CASSLGQDNEQFF.

The rearrangement joins TRBV9 to TRBJ2-3; 7 bases line up with TRBD2. The junction had 5 bases not matched to a gene; V was cut back by 3 bases and J by 4 bases. The CDR3 consists of 14 residues. Germline-derived CDR1 and CDR2 are SGDLS and YYNGEE. The CDR3 is CASSDGLDADTQYF. DNA of the CDR3: TGTGCCAGCAGCGACGGACTAGACGCAGATACGCAGTATTTT. Full variable domain (missing parts from reference TRBV9 and TRBJ2-3): DSGVTQTPKHLITATGQRVTLRCSPRSGDLSVYWYQQSLDQGLQFLIQYYNGEERAKGNILERFSAQQFPDLHSELNLSSLELGDSALYFCASSDGLDADTQYFGPGTRLTVL.

The table lists this clone with a count of one. The gene calls are TRBV9 and TRBJ1-2, with 10 bases fitting TRBD1. Germline-derived CDR1 and CDR2 are SGDLS and YYNGEE. This CDR3 contains 18 residues. Trimming at V came to 0 bases and at J to 5 bases, leaving 13 bases not matched to a gene. The CDR3 DNA follows: TGTGCCAGCAGCGTAGGTCCGAGGGAGACAGGGGGCCGTTATGGCTACACCTTC. This encodes CASSVGPRETGGRYGYTF.

V usage is TRBV6-1 and J usage is TRBJ1-2; no clear D. The CDR3 consists of 15 residues. Deletions cut 1 base from V and 2 bases from J, with 11 bases between. Per germline, CDR1 MNHNS and CDR2 SASEGT. The CDR3 coding sequence is TGTGCCAGCAGTGAAGTCTCGGCAGGCAACTATGGCTACACCTTC. Protein: CASSEVSAGNYGYTF.

In regard to this clone: Other DNA sequences within the sample encode an identical CDR3. This sequence joins TRBV5-1 and TRBJ2-7; the D is unclear. The V and J ends lost 0 bases and 3 bases respectively, with 4 bases between them. CDR3 length equals 12 residues. The germline CDR1 and CDR2 sequences are SGHRS and YFSETQ. CDR3 DNA: TGCGCCAGCAGCTTGGGTGTCTACGAGCAGTACTTC. The encoded protein is CASSLGVYEQYF.

This clone has a single count. The V call is TRBV28, the J call TRBJ2-7; the match to TRBD2 covers 8 bases. The length of the CDR3 is 13 residues. CDR1 is MDHEN, CDR2 SYDVKM, per germline. Losses at the gene ends were 8 bases for V and 3 bases for J; bases not matched to a gene: 6. The CDR3 is CASSAGGNYEQYF. The CDR3 DNA reads as TGTGCCAGCTCTGCGGGAGGAAACTACGAGCAGTACTTC.

The chain carries TRBV7-8 and TRBJ2-7; TRBD1 might be the D (5 bases). The CDR3 contains 17 residues. V was cut by 5 bases and J by 2 bases, with 22 bases left in between. Per the germline V gene, CDR1 is SGHVS and CDR2 is FQNEAQ. The CDR3 DNA reads TGTGCCAGCAGCCTCGCGTCCCTGACAGATTTCCCCTACGAGCAGTACTTC. This codes for CASSLASLTDFPYEQYF.

The genes are TRBV5-3 and TRBJ1-1; D is unresolved. TRBV5-3 is known as an ORF, though its function is uncertain. The CDR3 is 11 residues long. The ends were cut back, 8 bases at V and 10 bases at J, with 15 bases in the middle. The CDR3 sequence: CASCRGHVAFF. CDR3 nucleotides: TGTGCCAGTTGCCGCGGGCACGTAGCTTTCTTT.

This rearrangement joins TRBV28 to TRBJ1-3; D unclear. The CDR3 length is 16 residues. Germline lookup yields CDR1 MDHEN and CDR2 SYDVKM. V was trimmed by 4 bases and J by 0 bases, leaving 13 bases between them. CDR3 DNA sequence: TGTGCCAGCAGTTCGCCTCAGTACCCCTCTGGAAACACCATATATTTT. Translating it yields CASSSPQYPSGNTIYF.

This clone was seen once. This rearrangement joins TRBV9 to TRBJ2-7; 8 nucleotides agree with TRBD1. CDR3 size: 15 residues. CDR1 SGDLS and CDR2 YYNGEE come from the germline V gene. Trimming cost V 0 bases and J 2 bases; bases outside gene matches: 4. The CDR3 sequence is CASSVGPGGPYEQYF. Here the CDR3 DNA reads TGTGCCAGCAGCGTAGGCCCAGGGGGCCCCTACGAGCAGTACTTC.

This sequence joins TRBV27 and TRBJ2-2; no reliable D call. Trimming pared 8 bases from V and 1 base from J, leaving 17 bases between. CDR3 length equals 16 residues. Per germline, CDR1 MNHEY and CDR2 SMNVEV (reference sequence). The CDR3 is CASREIGRMNTGELFF. CDR3 DNA sequence: TGTGCCAGCCGCGAAATCGGAAGAATGAACACCGGGGAGCTGTTTTTT.